Shown below are 20 T cell receptor beta chains from a single sample sequenced in a study of T cell changes during pregnancy in multiple sclerosis. Using immunoSEQ multiplex PCR, the repertoire was profiled, and TCRdb retains in-frame clones only, with some absent. The sample has about 40,000 clones; around 90% are singletons. This sample comprised CD4+ T cells from peripheral blood mononuclear cells, obtained before pregnancy. Receptor source: a female donor with multiple sclerosis, enrolled in a pregnancy study.

The rearrangement links TRBV9 to TRBJ1-2; possible D gene TRBD1, 5 bases. Germline V gives CDR1 SGDLS, CDR2 YYNGEE. Between the trimmed V and J ends, which lost 5 bases and 6 bases, there was a span of 23 bases. There are 16 residues in the CDR3. The CDR3 spells CASSEPPGGGGNGYTF. The CDR3 DNA sequence: TGTGCCAGCAGTGAACCCCCCGGGGGGGGAGGCAATGGCTACACCTTC.

The genes are TRBV19 and TRBJ1-3, with TRBD1 as a possible D gene (6 bases). The CDR3 runs 17 residues. CDR1 LNHDA and CDR2 SQIVND come from the germline V gene (reference sequence). V lost 6 bases and J lost 0, with 18 bases in between. CDR3 region: CASRKGGQGPSGNTIYF. CDR3 in DNA: TGTGCCAGTAGAAAAGGGGGTCAAGGGCCCTCTGGAAACACCATATATTTT.

The V and J genes are TRBV19 and TRBJ1-6, with TRBD1 matching over 7 bases. The ends lost 7 bases at V and 9 bases at J; junction bases unmatched: 9. The germline V gene has CDR1 LNHDA and CDR2 SQIVND (reference sequence). The CDR3 length is 14 residues. The CDR3 spells CASMRWAGGSPLHF. The CDR3, as DNA: TGTGCCAGTATGCGGTGGGCAGGGGGTTCACCCCTCCACTTT.

This rearrangement joins TRBV15 to TRBJ1-2; D not resolved. This CDR3 has 15 amino acids. Germline CDR1 is LNHNV and CDR2 is YYDKDF (reference sequence). V dropped 0 bases and J dropped 2 bases, with 10 bases sitting between them. The CDR3, as DNA: TGTGCCACCAGCAGAGATGCGGCCCCGAACTATGGCTACACCTTC. Its translation is CATSRDAAPNYGYTF.

Only a few counts were recorded for this clone. This rearrangement joins TRBV19 to TRBJ2-5; TRBD2 matches at 10 bases. The trim removed 4 bases at V and 4 bases at J, leaving 0 bases unmatched. CDR3 length equals 13 residues. CDR1 and CDR2 (germline): LNHDA, SQIVND (reference sequence). The chain's CDR3 is CASSTSGGETQYF. The CDR3 region has the DNA TGTGCCAGTAGTACTAGCGGGGGAGAGACCCAGTACTTC.

The gene calls are TRBV7-3 and TRBJ1-1, with a weak D call TRBD1 (6 bases). This CDR3 contains 15 residues. Germline loops: CDR1 SGHTA, CDR2 FQGTGA. V lost 1 base, J lost 5 bases, and 14 bases lay in between. The CDR3 DNA reads as TGTGCCAGCAGCTTAAGGGGCAGGGGAAATACTGAAGCTTTCTTT. This encodes CASSLRGRGNTEAFF.

The table lists this clone with a count of one. This sequence joins TRBV29-1 and TRBJ1-2, with TRBD1 identical over 12 bases. From germline, CDR1 is SQVTM and CDR2 ANQGSEA. This CDR3 has 16 amino acids. V was pared by 4 bases and J by 6 bases, with 12 bases of the junction left unmatched. CDR3 DNA sequence: TGCAGCGTTGTCGGAGGGACAGGGGGCCTTTGGGATGGCTACACCTTC. It codes for CSVVGGTGGLWDGYTF.

The V and J genes are TRBV4-1 and TRBJ1-6; the D is unclear. The CDR3 loop spans 16 amino acids. Trimming took 3 bases from V and 0 from J, leaving 9 bases between them. The V gene's germline CDR1 is MGHRA and CDR2 YSYEKL. The CDR3 protein is CASSQNWSSYNSPLHF. The CDR3 region has the DNA TGCGCCAGCAGCCAGAACTGGAGCTCCTATAATTCACCCCTCCACTTT.

Only one count was recorded for this clone. The rearrangement uses TRBV30 and TRBJ1-5, with D perhaps TRBD1 (5 bases). This CDR3 is 15 amino acids long. The V gene's germline CDR1 is GTSNPN and CDR2 SVGIG (reference sequence). V shed 0 bases and J shed 4 bases, with 13 bases lying between them. The DNA of the CDR3 is TGTGCCTGGAGTGTTGGGGGACTGGAGAATCAGCCCCAGCATTTT. Its translation is CAWSVGGLENQPQHF.

This clone was seen a single time. The chain combines TRBV6-5 with TRBJ1-2; 7 bases are a match to TRBD1. The CDR3 extends over 13 amino acids. The germline CDR1 and CDR2 sequences are MNHEY and SVGAGI. J lost 6 bases, V lost 6 bases, and 7 bases had no gene match. This CDR3 is CASRMTGLDGYTF. In nucleotides, the CDR3 is TGTGCCAGCAGGATGACAGGGTTGGATGGCTACACCTTC.

The chain combines TRBV5-1 with TRBJ2-5; a weak D match, TRBD2 (7 bases). CDR3 length equals 14 residues. CDR1 SGHRS and CDR2 YFSETQ come from the germline V gene. Trimming removed 1 base from V and 5 bases from J, with 12 bases in between. The CDR3: CASSLRGGGETQYF. The CDR3, as DNA: TGCGCCAGCAGCTTGAGGGGGGGAGGTGAGACCCAGTACTTC.

The chain combines TRBV5-4 with TRBJ2-5, with TRBD2 matching over 14 bases. CDR1 and CDR2 from the germline V gene are SGHNT and YYREEE (reference sequence). J lost 9 bases, V lost 0 bases, and 13 bases had no gene match. The CDR3 consists of 18 residues. CDR3 sequence reads: CASSLGTSGGSLRRPQYF. The CDR3 nucleotides read TGTGCCAGCAGCTTGGGGACTAGCGGGGGGTCTTTGCGGAGACCCCAGTACTTC.

The V and J genes are TRBV5-1 and TRBJ2-3; tentative D call: TRBD2 (6 bases). The CDR3 runs to 20 residues. V lost 1 base to trimming and J lost 0 bases, with 24 bases between them. Germline CDR1 SGHRS, CDR2 YFSETQ. This chain's CDR3 is CASSLSLASYSYLSTDTQYF. CDR3 nucleotide sequence: TGCGCCAGCAGCTTGAGCCTAGCGAGCTACTCTTACCTTAGCACAGATACGCAGTATTTT.

This chain uses TRBV13 with TRBJ2-7; D is uncertain. The CDR3 runs 14 residues. The germline gives CDR1 PRHDT, CDR2 FYEKMQ (reference sequence). V was clipped by 5 bases and J by 3 bases, with 14 bases between them. This CDR3 is CASSQGRPGYEQYF. CDR3 in DNA: TGTGCCAGCAGCCAAGGTCGACCGGGCTACGAGCAGTACTTC.

This chain links TRBV5-4 with TRBJ2-7; 9 bases are a match to TRBD1. This CDR3 is built from 15 residues. The ends lost 0 bases at V and 4 bases at J; junction bases unmatched: 5. Germline V gives CDR1 SGHNT, CDR2 YYREEE (reference sequence). In DNA form, the CDR3 reads TGTGCCAGCAGCTTGGGGGGACAGGGTTGGTACGAGCAGTACTTC. Its translation is CASSLGGQGWYEQYF.

This chain connects TRBV6-1 to TRBJ1-2; 7 bases agree with TRBD1. The germline V gene encodes CDR1 MNHNS and CDR2 SASEGT. This CDR3 has 14 residues. J lost 4 bases, V lost 9 bases, and 11 bases had no gene match. In DNA form, the CDR3 reads TGTGCCAGTCTTTGGGACAGAACCTTCTATGGCTACACCTTC. Translation gives CASLWDRTFYGYTF.

CDR3 nucleotides: TGTGCCAGCAGCTTAGATACAGGGGACTATGGCTACACCTTC. It translates to CASSLDTGDYGYTF. This chain connects TRBV7-2 to TRBJ1-2, with 7 bases lining up with TRBD1. The V and J ends lost 1 base and 3 bases, in that order; junction bases with no gene match: 2. Germline values: CDR1 SGHTA, CDR2 FQGNSA. This CDR3 region has 14 residues.

This clone came up once. V is TRBV5-8 and J is TRBJ1-1; the D is unclear. The V gene lost 4 bases and the J gene lost 1 base, with 8 bases spanning the gap. Germline V gene lookup returns CDR1 SGHTS and CDR2 YDEGEE. The CDR3 sequence is 13 residues long. The CDR3 DNA follows: TGTGCCAGCAGCCTGACATCGAACACTGAAGCTTTCTTT. Its protein is CASSLTSNTEAFF. The entire variable domain, with the rest obtained from reference TRBV5-8 and TRBJ1-1, is as follows: EAGVTQSPTHLIKTRGQQATLRCSPISGHTSVYWYQQALGLGLQFLLWYDEGEERNRGNFPPRFSGRQFPNYSSELNVNALELEDSALYLCASSLTSNTEAFFGQGTRLTVV.

The J gene is TRBJ1-1, the V gene TRBV2; the D is unclear. This CDR3 has 13 amino acids. Per the germline V gene, CDR1 is SNHLY and CDR2 is FYNNEI. V lost 6 bases, J lost 2 bases, and 10 bases lay in between. In nucleotides, the CDR3 is TGTGCCAGCAGCCGGGGAATTAACACTGAAGCTTTCTTT. Protein product: CASSRGINTEAFF.

This chain uses TRBV9 with TRBJ2-1; the match to TRBD2 covers 9 bases. Germline V gene lookup returns CDR1 SGDLS and CDR2 YYNGEE. The CDR3 spans 13 residues. With 8 bases clipped from V and 5 bases from J, the junction kept 5 bases outside the gene matches. CDR3 protein: CASSSGDHNEQFF. CDR3 bases: TGTGCCAGTTCTAGCGGGGACCACAATGAGCAGTTCTTC.